These T cell receptor beta chains were read from a single sample in a study of cytomegalovirus exposure and HLA in healthy donors. The protocol was immunoSEQ multiplex PCR, while the TCRdb copy is restricted to in-frame clones and leaves out a portion. Found here are roughly 150,000 clones, roughly two thirds of them singletons; the top ten hold about 4.9%. Sequences were obtained from PBMCs. These receptors were collected from a woman between 18 and 30 years old in good health and CMV-seropositive. CDR3s include the opening cysteine and the closing phenylalanine or tryptophan. The D gene is left open where the match is weak. Rows give clone size only sometimes, using once, few, many, or a class for an expanded clone.

V gene,D gene,clone size,J gene,CDR3 DNA,CDR3 protein
TRBV5-1,TRBD1,-,TRBJ2-3,TGCGCCAGCAGCCGCGACAGGGATACAGATACGCAGTATTTT,CASSRDRDTDTQYF
TRBV6-1,-,-,TRBJ2-2,TGTGCCAGCATGCGGCAGGGTTACACCGGGGAGCTGTTTTTT,CASMRQGYTGELFF
TRBV5-1,-,few,TRBJ2-7,TGCGCCAGCACTCATGGACAGAAGACCTCCTACGAGCAGTACTTC,CASTHGQKTSYEQYF
TRBV29-1,-,few,TRBJ2-7,TGCAGCGTTGAAGTTAGCGAGGGCTCCTACGAGCAGTACTTC,CSVEVSEGSYEQYF
TRBV27,TRBD1,few,TRBJ1-2,TGTGCCAGCAGTTCCAGAGATTTATCGGACAGGGCAGGCGGCTATGGCTACACCTTC,CASSSRDLSDRAGGYGYTF
TRBV2,-,-,TRBJ2-5,TGTGCCAGCAGCGTGGGAGGAGCTAAACCGGAGACCCAGTACTTC,CASSVGGAKPETQYF
TRBV9,TRBD1,-,TRBJ2-2,TGTGCCAGCAGCGTAGACAGGGGGCGGTCCGGGGAGCTGTTTTTT,CASSVDRGRSGELFF
TRBV5-6,TRBD1,once,TRBJ1-2,TGTGCCAGCAGCTTAGACAGGGGGCCCTCTATCTATGGCTACACCTTC,CASSLDRGPSIYGYTF
TRBV2,-,-,TRBJ2-5,TGTGCCGGGTGTTCTAGCGTTTACCAAGAGACCCAGTACTTC,CAGCSSVYQETQYF
TRBV7-6,TRBD1,once,TRBJ1-6,TGTGCCAGCAGCTCGGACAGGGATAATTCACCCCTCCACTTT,CASSSDRDNSPLHF
TRBV5-5,TRBD2,-,TRBJ2-1,TGTGCCAGCAGCAGTTCGAGCGGGAACTACAATGAGCAGTTCTTC,CASSSSSGNYNEQFF
TRBV28,-,few,TRBJ2-5,TGTGCCAGCAGTTCTTATACAGGGAGCGGAGAGACCCAGTACTTC,CASSSYTGSGETQYF
TRBV7-8,-,once,TRBJ2-7,TGTGCCAGCAGTCCTACAGGTAACTCCTACGAGCAGTACTTC,CASSPTGNSYEQYF
TRBV19,TRBD1,few,TRBJ1-4,TGTGCCAGTGGTGAATCCGGGACAGGGAAAGAAAAACTGTTTTTT,CASGESGTGKEKLFF
TRBV5-4,TRBD1,-,TRBJ1-1,TGTGCCAGCAGCGCAAACAGGGGTGCGAACACTGAAGCTTTCTTT,CASSANRGANTEAFF
TRBV30,-,few,TRBJ2-4,TGTGCCTGGAGTTTGGATGTAGGAGAGCACTTC,CAWSLDVGEHF
TRBV30,-,once,TRBJ1-6,TGTGCCTGGAAAGCCGGGATGAATCATAATTCACCCCTCCACTTT,CAWKAGMNHNSPLHF
TRBV6-5,TRBD1,-,TRBJ1-2,TGTGCCAGCAGTACAGGGGGAGGCTACACCTTC,CASSTGGGYTF
TRBV15,TRBD1,-,TRBJ2-1,TGTGCCACCAGCAGAGGGTCGAGACAGGGGTACAATGAGCAGTTCTTC,CATSRGSRQGYNEQFF
TRBV30,TRBD2,once,TRBJ2-5,TGTGCCTGGACCTCTAGGTCGGGCGGGAGAGAGACCCAGTACTTC,CAWTSRSGGRETQYF
TRBV4-1,-,-,TRBJ2-5,TGCGCCAGCAGGGGTGGAGGGGACCAAGAGACCCAGTACTTC,CASRGGGDQETQYF
TRBV12-5,TRBD2,-,TRBJ2-7,TGTGCTAGTGGCCCGGGACTAGCGGCCTACGAGCAGTACTTC,CASGPGLAAYEQYF
TRBV6-6,-,-,TRBJ2-2,TGTGCCAGCAGTTACTCGGCAGGGAACACCGGGGAGCTGTTTTTT,CASSYSAGNTGELFF
TRBV6-5,-,-,TRBJ2-2,TGTGCCAGCAGCCACCCTCGACTCAACACCGGGGAGCTGTTTTTT,CASSHPRLNTGELFF
TRBV7-2,TRBD2,-,TRBJ2-1,TGTGCCAGCAGATTGTCCGGGACTAGCGGGGCAAAAGAGCAGTTCTTC,CASRLSGTSGAKEQFF
TRBV7-9,-,-,TRBJ1-1,TGTGCCAGCAGAAGTAACAGGTCTTCCACTGAAGCTTTCTTT,CASRSNRSSTEAFF
TRBV6-5,-,once,TRBJ2-1,TGTGCCAGCAGTTATTCTCCAGGACTGAGCTACAATGAGCAGTTCTTC,CASSYSPGLSYNEQFF
TRBV30,-,once,TRBJ1-1,TGTGCCTGGAGTGTAGCCTATGAAGCTTTCTTT,CAWSVAYEAFF
TRBV5-4,-,-,TRBJ2-7,TGTGCCAGCAGCTTGGGACTGAATTTGGAGCAGTACTTC,CASSLGLNLEQYF
TRBV13,-,-,TRBJ1-6,TGTGCCAGCCCCATTCGGGCAGGGAAGGTAAGTTCACCCCTCCACTTT,CASPIRAGKVSSPLHF
TRBV4-1,-,-,TRBJ2-3,TGCGCCAGCAGCCAAGGGCCCTCCCGGGACATGGATACGCAGTATTTT,CASSQGPSRDMDTQYF
TRBV5-6,TRBD1,few,TRBJ1-3,TGTGCCAGCAGGGACCGGACAGGGAACTCTGGAAACACCATATATTTT,CASRDRTGNSGNTIYF
TRBV6-5,-,-,TRBJ2-2,TGTGCCAGCAGTTACGTGTCGGGCGGGGAGCTGTTTTTT,CASSYVSGGELFF
TRBV2,TRBD1,-,TRBJ1-5,TGTGCCAGCAGTGATTATACAGGGGGCGGCAATCAGCCCCAGCATTTT,CASSDYTGGGNQPQHF
TRBV29-1,TRBD1,-,TRBJ2-2,TGCAGCGTTGTCATAGGGACACAGGGGGCCGGGGAGCTGTTTTTT,CSVVIGTQGAGELFF
TRBV7-2,-,-,TRBJ1-3,TGTGCCAGCAGCTTTAACAGGGTTGGAAACACCATATATTTT,CASSFNRVGNTIYF
TRBV28,-,-,TRBJ1-2,TGTGCCAGCAGTTCCACATCGAATGGCTATGGCTACACCTTC,CASSSTSNGYGYTF
TRBV2,-,-,TRBJ2-1,TGTGCCAGCACAGCTCGAGGATACTTAAACAATGAGCAGTTCTTC,CASTARGYLNNEQFF
TRBV7-9,TRBD2,few,TRBJ2-1,TGTGCCAGCAGTCTAGGGAAGCTAGCGGGGGTGGATGAGCAGTTCTTC,CASSLGKLAGVDEQFF
TRBV7-9,TRBD1,few,TRBJ2-7,TGTGCCAGCAGCTCCTTTCGCCGGGACAGGGTACCCTACGAGCAGTACTTC,CASSSFRRDRVPYEQYF
TRBV19,TRBD2,-,TRBJ2-2,TGTGCCAGTAGTATACAGGGGACTAGCGTTACCGGGGAGCTGTTTTTT,CASSIQGTSVTGELFF
TRBV6-1,-,few,TRBJ1-5,TGTGCCAGCAGTGAACAGGGGAGTCAGCCCCAGCATTTT,CASSEQGSQPQHF
TRBV2,TRBD1,few,TRBJ1-6,TGTGCCAGCATCCCAGGGGGCAGCTCCTATAATTCACCCCTCCACTTT,CASIPGGSSYNSPLHF